This T cell receptor beta chain was profiled in a study of T cells in Graves' hyperthyroidism and ophthalmopathy. Study conclusions and caveats: By a 13 V-J model, ophthalmopathy was set apart from stable hyperthyroidism.

RNA transcripts served as the template for amplifying TCR beta CDR3 regions. A set of HTBI primers served as the primers for a first-round RT-PCR of the TCR CDR3. TCRdb reanalysed the multiplex PCR reads using MiXCR and keeps one entry per CDR3 protein. The table has some 350,000 distinct CDR3 sequences, approximately 19% seen once; the top ten hold about 4%. The CDR3 runs 13 residues. The germline V gene encodes CDR1 DFQATT and CDR2 SNEGSKA (reference sequence). This clonotype was found a few times. Its antigen is unidentified. This clone may be a read error of a much larger clone one base away. The clonotype comes from a woman between 18 and 29 years old with Graves' hyperthyroidism. The rearrangement joins TRBV20-1 to TRBJ1-5; D remains ambiguous. The specimen sequenced was blood. CDR3 amino acids: CSAPREVNQPQQF. The CDR3 DNA is TGCAGTGCCCCGAGGGAGGTAAATCAGCCCCAGCAGTTT.